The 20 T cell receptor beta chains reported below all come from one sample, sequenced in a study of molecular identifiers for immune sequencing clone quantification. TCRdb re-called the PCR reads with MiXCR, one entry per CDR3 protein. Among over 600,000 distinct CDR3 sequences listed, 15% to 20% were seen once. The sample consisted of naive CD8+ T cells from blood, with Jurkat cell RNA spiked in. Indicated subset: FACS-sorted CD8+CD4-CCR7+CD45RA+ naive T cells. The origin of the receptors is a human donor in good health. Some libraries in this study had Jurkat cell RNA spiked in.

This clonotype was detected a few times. This CDR3 reads CASSLEGLGLFNEKLFF. CDR3 DNA sequence: TGTGCCAGCAGTTTAGAAGGTCTGGGGCTATTTAATGAAAAACTGTTTTTT. The genes are TRBV12-3 or TRBV12-4 and TRBJ1-4; D is possibly TRBD1 (5 bases). This CDR3 is built from 17 residues. Trimming took 1 base from V and 4 from J, leaving 16 bases between them.

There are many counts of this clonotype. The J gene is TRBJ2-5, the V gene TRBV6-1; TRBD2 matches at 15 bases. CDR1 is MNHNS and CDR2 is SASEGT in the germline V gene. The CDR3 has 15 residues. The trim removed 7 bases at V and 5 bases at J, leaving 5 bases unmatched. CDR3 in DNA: TGTGCCAGCAACGGACTAGCGGGGGGGCTCGAGACCCAGTACTTC. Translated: CASNGLAGGLETQYF.

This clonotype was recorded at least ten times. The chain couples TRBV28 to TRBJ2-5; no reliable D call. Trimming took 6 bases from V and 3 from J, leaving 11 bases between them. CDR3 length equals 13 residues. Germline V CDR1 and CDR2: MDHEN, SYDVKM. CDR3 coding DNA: TGTGCCAGCAGGCCTCCCCCCGAAGAGACCCAGTACTTC. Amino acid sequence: CASRPPPEETQYF.

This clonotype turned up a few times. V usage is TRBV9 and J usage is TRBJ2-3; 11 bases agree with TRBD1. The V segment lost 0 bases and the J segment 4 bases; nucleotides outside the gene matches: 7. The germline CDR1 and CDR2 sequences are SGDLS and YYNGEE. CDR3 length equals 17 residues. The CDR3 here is CASSVAVGQGGSDTQYF. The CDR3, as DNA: TGTGCCAGCAGCGTAGCCGTGGGACAGGGGGGGTCAGATACGCAGTATTTT.

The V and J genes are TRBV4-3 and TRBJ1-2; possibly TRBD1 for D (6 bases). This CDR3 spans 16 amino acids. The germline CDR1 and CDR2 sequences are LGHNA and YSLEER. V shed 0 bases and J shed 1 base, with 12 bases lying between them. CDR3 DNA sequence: TGCGCCAGCAGCCAAGATACAGGGCCTTTTAACTATGGCTACACCTTC. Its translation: CASSQDTGPFNYGYTF.

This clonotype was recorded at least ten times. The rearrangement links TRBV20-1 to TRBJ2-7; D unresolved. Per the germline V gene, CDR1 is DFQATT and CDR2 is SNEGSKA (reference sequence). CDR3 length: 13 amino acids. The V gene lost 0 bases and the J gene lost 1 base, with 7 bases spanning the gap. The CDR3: CSARDGNSYEQYF. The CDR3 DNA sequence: TGCAGTGCTAGAGATGGGAATTCCTACGAGCAGTACTTC.

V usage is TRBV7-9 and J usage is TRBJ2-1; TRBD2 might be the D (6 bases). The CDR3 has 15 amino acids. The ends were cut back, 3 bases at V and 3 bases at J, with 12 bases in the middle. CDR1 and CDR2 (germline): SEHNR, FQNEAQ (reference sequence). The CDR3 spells CASSLISGVYNEQFF. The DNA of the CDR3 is TGTGCCAGCAGCTTGATTAGCGGAGTCTACAATGAGCAGTTCTTC.

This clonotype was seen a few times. The chain's CDR3 is CASSIAGDYGYTF. The CDR3 region has the DNA TGTGCCAGTAGTATCGCAGGGGACTATGGCTACACCTTC. The V and J genes are TRBV19 and TRBJ1-2; a weak D match, TRBD1 (6 bases). The length of the CDR3 is 13 residues. Germline values: CDR1 LNHDA, CDR2 SQIVND (reference sequence). Trimming stripped 3 bases from V and 3 bases from J, with 8 bases between.

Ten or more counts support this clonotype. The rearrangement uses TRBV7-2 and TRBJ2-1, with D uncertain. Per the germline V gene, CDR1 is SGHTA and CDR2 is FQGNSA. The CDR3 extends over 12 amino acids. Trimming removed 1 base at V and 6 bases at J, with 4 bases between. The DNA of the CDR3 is TGTGCCAGCAGCTTAGTCTCCAATGAGCAGTTCTTC. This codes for CASSLVSNEQFF.

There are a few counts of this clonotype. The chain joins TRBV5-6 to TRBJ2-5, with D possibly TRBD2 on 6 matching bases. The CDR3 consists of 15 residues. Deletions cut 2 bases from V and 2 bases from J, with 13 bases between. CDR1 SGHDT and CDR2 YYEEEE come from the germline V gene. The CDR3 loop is CASSFYLGGQETQYF. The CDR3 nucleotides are TGTGCCAGCAGCTTCTACCTCGGGGGTCAAGAGACCCAGTACTTC.

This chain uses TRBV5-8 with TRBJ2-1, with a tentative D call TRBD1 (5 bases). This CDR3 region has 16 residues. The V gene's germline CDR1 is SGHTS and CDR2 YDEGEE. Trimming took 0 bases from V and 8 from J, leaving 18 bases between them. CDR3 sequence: CASSLVPAEWGDEQFF. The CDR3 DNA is TGTGCCAGCAGCTTGGTCCCCGCAGAGTGGGGCGATGAGCAGTTCTTC.

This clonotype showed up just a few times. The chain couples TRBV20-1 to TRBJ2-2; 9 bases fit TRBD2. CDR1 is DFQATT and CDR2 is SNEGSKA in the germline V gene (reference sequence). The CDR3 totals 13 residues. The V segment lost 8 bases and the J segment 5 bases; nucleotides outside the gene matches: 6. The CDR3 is CSSERGETGELFF. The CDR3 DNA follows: TGCAGTAGTGAGCGGGGGGAGACCGGGGAGCTGTTTTTT.

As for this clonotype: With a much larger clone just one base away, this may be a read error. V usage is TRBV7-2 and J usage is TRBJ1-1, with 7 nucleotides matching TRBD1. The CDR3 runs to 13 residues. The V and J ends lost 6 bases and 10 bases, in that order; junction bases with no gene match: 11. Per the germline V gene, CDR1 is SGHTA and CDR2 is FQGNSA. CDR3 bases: TGTGCCAGCAGGGAGGGAGGGGGCATCGTAGCTTTCTTT. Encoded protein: CASREGGGIVAFF.

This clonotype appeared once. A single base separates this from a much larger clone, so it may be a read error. The CDR3 DNA follows: TGTGCCAGCAGTCTCGAGACATTCCAAGAGACCCAGTACTTC. Its protein product is CASSLETFQETQYF. This sequence joins TRBV6-6 and TRBJ2-5, with D uncertain. V lost 5 bases and J lost 1, with 11 bases in between. Per germline, CDR1 MNHNY and CDR2 SVGAGI (reference sequence). CDR3 length equals 14 residues.

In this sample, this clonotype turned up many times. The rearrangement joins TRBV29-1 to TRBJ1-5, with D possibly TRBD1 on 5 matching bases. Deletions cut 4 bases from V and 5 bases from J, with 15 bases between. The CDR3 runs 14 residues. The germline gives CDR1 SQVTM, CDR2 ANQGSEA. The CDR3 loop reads CSVAADGAYQPQHF. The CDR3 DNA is TGCAGCGTTGCAGCTGACGGGGCATATCAGCCCCAGCATTTT.

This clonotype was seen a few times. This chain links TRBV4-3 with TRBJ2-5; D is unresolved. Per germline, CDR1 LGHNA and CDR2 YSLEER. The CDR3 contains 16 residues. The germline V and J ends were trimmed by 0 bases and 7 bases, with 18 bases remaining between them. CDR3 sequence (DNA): TGCGCCAGCAGCCAAGATCTACTACCCGAGATAGGGACCCAGTACTTC. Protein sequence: CASSQDLLPEIGTQYF.

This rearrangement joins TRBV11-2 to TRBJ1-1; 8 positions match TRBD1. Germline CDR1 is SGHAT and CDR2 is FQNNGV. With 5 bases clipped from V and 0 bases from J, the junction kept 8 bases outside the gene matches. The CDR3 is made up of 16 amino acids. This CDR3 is CASSSRTGIVNTEAFF. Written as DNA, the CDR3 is TGTGCCAGCAGCAGCCGGACAGGGATTGTGAACACTGAAGCTTTCTTT.

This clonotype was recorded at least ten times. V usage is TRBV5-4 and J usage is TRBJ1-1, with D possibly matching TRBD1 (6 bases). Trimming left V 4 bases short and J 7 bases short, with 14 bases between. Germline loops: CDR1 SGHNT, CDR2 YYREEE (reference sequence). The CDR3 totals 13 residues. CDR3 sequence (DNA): TGTGCCAGCAGCAACGACGGACAGAGTGAAGCTTTCTTT. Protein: CASSNDGQSEAFF.

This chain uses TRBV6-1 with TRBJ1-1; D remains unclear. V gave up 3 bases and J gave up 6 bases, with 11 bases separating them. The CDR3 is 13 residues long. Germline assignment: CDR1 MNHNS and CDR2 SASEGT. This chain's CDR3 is CASSEWVWAEAFF. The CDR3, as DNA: TGTGCCAGCAGTGAGTGGGTTTGGGCTGAAGCTTTCTTT.

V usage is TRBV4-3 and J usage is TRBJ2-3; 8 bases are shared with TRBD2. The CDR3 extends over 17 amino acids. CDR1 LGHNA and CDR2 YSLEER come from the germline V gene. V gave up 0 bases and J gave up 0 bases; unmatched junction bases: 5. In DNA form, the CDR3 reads TGCGCCAGCAGCCAAGAAATAGCGGGATCTAGCACAGATACGCAGTATTTT. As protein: CASSQEIAGSSTDTQYF.